This T cell receptor beta chain came from a study of identical twins. Overall study results and limits: Among monozygotic twins, out-of-frame TCR alpha sharing exceeded what models predicted.

MiXCR was run by TCRdb on the 5' RACE reads, yielding one entry per CDR3 protein. The repertoire consists of 400,000 to 550,000 distinct CDR3 sequences, with roughly a fifth occurring once and the leading ten covering under 0.95%. This CDR3 region has 15 residues. CDR1 and CDR2 (germline): ENHRY, SYGVKD. V shed 2 bases and J 0 bases; nucleotides not matched to a gene: 1. The sample holds a few counts of this clonotype. Its antigen is not known. The data were also submitted as part of a second study, on T cells expressing NK-cell markers. That paper notes: Repertoire data for TCR beta were derived from sorted T cells (CD3+CD56+NKG2C+, CD3+CD56+NKG2C- and CD3+CD56-NKG2C+). With an anti-gamma-delta TCR antibody, sorting in several experiments was kept to alpha-beta TCR T cells. Clarity on HCMV specificity was lacking for the expanded NKG2C+ T cell clones.

Specimen: CD4+ T cells sorted from blood. This TCR was sampled from a woman younger than 35 in good health. This chain links TRBV10-3 with TRBJ1-3; 7 nucleotides match TRBD1. The CDR3 region is CAISEHRGSGNTIYF. As DNA, the CDR3 is TGTGCCATCAGTGAGCACAGGGGCTCTGGAAACACCATATATTTT.